The TCR beta chain under discussion was sequenced for a study of T cell responses to AZD1222 COVID-19 vaccine (dated by TCRdb to the early 2020s). Describing the broader study: A total of around 240 trial participants underwent TCR sequencing, of whom roughly 210 had received two doses of AZD1222 and about 25 had received two doses of the MenACWY control vaccine. Enrollment into the trials was organized by age into subgroups of 18-55, 56-69 and 70-plus years, and those subgroups contained approximately 160, 26 and 62 TCR-sequenced participants, respectively.

What the work shows at the level of the full study, not this receptor alone: Conclusions about previously exposed vaccinees are limited, since just 5 or 6 AZD1222 recipients were seropositive for SARS-CoV-2 at baseline. The vaccine-associated CD4 TCRs covered the entire spike protein, and the dominant responses fell in regions 160-218 and 743-854. In the small 56-69-year group, the increase in depth fell short of significance, most likely because of low power. Most participants were white British and females outnumbered males, and the authors suggested that clonal diversity may have been underestimated. No day 14 peak-response samples were available, so repertoires were characterized only after the peak T cell response. Spike-specific TCR breadth and depth rose significantly after two AZD1222 doses compared with day 0 and with MenACWY recipients. Nearly half of unique spike-specific TCRs reportedly recognized epitopes outside regions mutated in the B.1.351 and B.1.1.7 variants.

Sample time point, as interpreted from the label and publication: baseline before first vaccination. This sample's treatment or condition label indicates: meningococcal conjugate vaccine given as trial control. Samples from vaccinated people were obtained from the UK trials COV001 and COV002, which included a single-blind randomized controlled phase 2/3 trial of AZD1222 (ChAdOx1 nCoV-19) in healthy adults. Trial participant PBMC samples were collected at day 0 and day 28 after the second dose for TCRbeta chain sequencing. The CDR3 regions of human TCRbeta chains were analyzed by immunosequencing. Under the source paper's analysis protocol: TCRs in the repertoires were compared against a reference library of SARS-CoV-2-specific TCRs that had been generated with the MIRA antigen-specificity platform. Breadth was defined as the fraction of unique TCRs that were SARS-CoV-2-associated. Depth was defined as the fraction of total T cells that were SARS-CoV-2-associated. Each spike-specific TCR was assigned to its reactive spike region and to a CD4 or CD8 class using the MIRA data. Log10-transformed breadth and depth values were compared by one-way ANOVA with Sidak's multiple comparisons tests. The immuneACCESS repertoire file appears here via TCRdb, limited to in-frame rearrangements. These files lack a portion of the clones; in checked studies, under half of the deficit traces to unresolved V genes, and the cause of the others is not known. V and J calls and clone size are those listed in that table; D and trimming were worked out from the DNA. For this sample there are more than 50,000 clones; 79% appear just once. The ten largest clones add up to around 25% of the sample.

Concerning this clone itself: No antigen is known for it. No base qualities exist here, and no much larger clone lies one base off it.

V gives up 5 bases and J gives up 4 bases, and the segment between their germline ends measures 13 bases. As encoded in the germline V gene, CDR1 is SGHAT while CDR2 is FQNNGV. From its cysteine to its phenylalanine, the CDR3 spans 14 amino acids. CDR3 DNA only is kept here, 42 bases in frame from base 1. Sequences were derived from peripheral blood, sampled on day 0 of MenACWY control vaccination. The receptor was isolated from an adult in good health. Recombination linked TRBV11-2 to TRBJ2-3, with the D gene uncertain. The DNA sequence follows: TGTGCCAGCAGCACCACAGCAGTAGCAGATACGCAGTATTTT. Its protein product is CASSTTAVADTQYF.